This T cell receptor (beta chain) emerged from a study of blood T cell repertoires in COVID-19. Whole-study context: PBMCs, B-cell-depleted T cells, or T cells provided the cDNA or gDNA that made up the material.

The table came from immunoSEQ multiplex PCR; TCRdb's copy has only in-frame clones and leaves some out. The sample records about 80,000 clones, around 90% being singletons. The V gene's germline CDR1 is MNHEY and CDR2 SMNVEV (reference sequence). V lost 2 bases and J lost 1; bases outside the gene matches: 0. CDR3 length: 14 amino acids. Source material: peripheral blood. This TCR was recovered from a man aged 25 to 40 with acute or convalescent COVID-19. The V call is TRBV27, the J call TRBJ2-7; 9 bases line up with TRBD1. The CDR3 coding sequence is TGTGCCAGCAGTTTAGGGACAGGGTCCTACGAGCAGTACTTC. Amino acid sequence: CASSLGTGSYEQYF.